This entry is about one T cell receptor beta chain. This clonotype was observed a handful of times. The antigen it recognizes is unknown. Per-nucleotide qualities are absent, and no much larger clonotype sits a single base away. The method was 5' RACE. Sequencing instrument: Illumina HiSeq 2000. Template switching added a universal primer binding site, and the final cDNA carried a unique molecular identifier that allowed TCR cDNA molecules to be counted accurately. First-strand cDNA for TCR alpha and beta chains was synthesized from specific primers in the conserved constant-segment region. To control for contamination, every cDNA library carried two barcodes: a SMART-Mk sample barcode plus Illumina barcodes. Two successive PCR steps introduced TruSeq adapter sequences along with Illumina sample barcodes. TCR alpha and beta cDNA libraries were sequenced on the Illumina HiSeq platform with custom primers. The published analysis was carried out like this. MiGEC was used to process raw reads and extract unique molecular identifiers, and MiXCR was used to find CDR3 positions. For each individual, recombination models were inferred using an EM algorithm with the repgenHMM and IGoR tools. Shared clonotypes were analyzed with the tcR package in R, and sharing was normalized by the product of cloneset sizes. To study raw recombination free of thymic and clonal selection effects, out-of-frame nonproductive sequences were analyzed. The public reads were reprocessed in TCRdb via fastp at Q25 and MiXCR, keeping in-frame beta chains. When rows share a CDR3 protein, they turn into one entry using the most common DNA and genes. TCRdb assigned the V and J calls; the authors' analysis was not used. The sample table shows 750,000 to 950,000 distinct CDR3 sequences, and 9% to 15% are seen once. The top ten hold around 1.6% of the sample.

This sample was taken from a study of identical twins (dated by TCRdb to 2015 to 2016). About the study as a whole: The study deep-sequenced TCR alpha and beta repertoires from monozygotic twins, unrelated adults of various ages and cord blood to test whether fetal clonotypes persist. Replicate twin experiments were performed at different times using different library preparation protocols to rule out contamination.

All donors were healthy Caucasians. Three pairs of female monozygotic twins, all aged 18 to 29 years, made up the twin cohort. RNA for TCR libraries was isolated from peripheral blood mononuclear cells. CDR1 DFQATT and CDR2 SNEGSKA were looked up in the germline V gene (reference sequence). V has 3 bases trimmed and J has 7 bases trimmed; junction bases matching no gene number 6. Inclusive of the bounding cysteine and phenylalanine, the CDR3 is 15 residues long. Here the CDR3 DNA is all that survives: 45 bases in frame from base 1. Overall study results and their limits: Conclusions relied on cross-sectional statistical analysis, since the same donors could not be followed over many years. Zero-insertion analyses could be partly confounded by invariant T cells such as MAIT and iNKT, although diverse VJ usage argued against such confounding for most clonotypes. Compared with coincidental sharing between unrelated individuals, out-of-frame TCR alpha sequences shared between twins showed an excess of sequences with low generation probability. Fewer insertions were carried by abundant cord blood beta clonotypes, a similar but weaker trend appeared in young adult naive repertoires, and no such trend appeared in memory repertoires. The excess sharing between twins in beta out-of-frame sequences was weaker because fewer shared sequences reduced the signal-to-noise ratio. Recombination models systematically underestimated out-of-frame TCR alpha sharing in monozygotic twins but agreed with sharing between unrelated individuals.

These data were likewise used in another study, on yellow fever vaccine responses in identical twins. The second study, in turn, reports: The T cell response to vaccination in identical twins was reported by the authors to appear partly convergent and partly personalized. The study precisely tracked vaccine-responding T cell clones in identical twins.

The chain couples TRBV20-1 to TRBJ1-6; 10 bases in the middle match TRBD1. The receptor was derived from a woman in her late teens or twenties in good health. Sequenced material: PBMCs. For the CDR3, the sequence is CSARNSDRGNSPLHF. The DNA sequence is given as TGCAGTGCTAGGAACTCGGACAGGGGGAATTCACCCCTCCACTTT.